This is a list of T cell receptor beta chains from one sample in a study of blood T cell repertoires in COVID-19. Assay: immunoSEQ multiplex PCR; the TCRdb copy retains only in-frame clones and omits some. This sample carries under 200,000 clones, about 90% of them seen once, and the ten largest clones take roughly a fifth. The specimen was peripheral blood. These receptors all stem from a man aged 55-75 years with active or convalescent COVID-19. CDR3s include the opening cysteine and the closing phenylalanine or tryptophan. D genes are given only for firm matches. The size entry is marked missing in some rows and otherwise reads once, few, many or a size class.

TRBJ2-2,TRBD1,TRBV4-1,-,CASSQDHRGNTGELFF,TGCGCCAGCAGCCAAGATCACAGGGGGAACACCGGGGAGCTGTTTTTT
TRBJ2-7,-,TRBV18,-,CASSGSRIGGEQYF,TGTGCCAGCTCGGGTAGCCGCATTGGAGGAGAGCAGTACTTC
TRBJ1-2,-,TRBV19,once,CASSMRQVYGYTF,TGTGCCAGTAGTATGCGACAGGTCTATGGCTACACCTTC
TRBJ1-3,TRBD1,TRBV5-1,-,CASSGTGTGSGNTIYF,TGCGCCAGCAGCGGGACCGGGACAGGGTCCGGAAACACCATATATTTT
TRBJ2-4,-,TRBV3-1/TRBV3-2,-,CASSSRQQPKNIQYF,TGTGCCAGCAGCTCGAGACAGCAACCGAAAAACATTCAGTACTTC
TRBJ2-2,-,TRBV7-6,-,CASSLRPQGGELFF,TGTGCCAGCAGCTTAAGACCCCAGGGCGGGGAGCTGTTTTTT
TRBJ2-3,TRBD2,TRBV11-2,-,CASSILAGGRSDTQYF,TGTGCCAGCAGCATATTAGCGGGGGGGCGGTCAGATACGCAGTATTTT
TRBJ2-5,-,TRBV29-1,-,CSVVLLALETQYF,TGCAGCGTTGTGCTCCTAGCCTTGGAGACCCAGTACTTC
TRBJ2-1,-,TRBV6-5,few,CASSKTGYNEQFF,TGTGCCAGCAGCAAGACAGGCTACAATGAGCAGTTCTTC
TRBJ2-7,TRBD1,TRBV27,once,CASSLGQGTYEQYF,TGTGCCAGCAGTTTAGGACAGGGAACCTACGAGCAGTACTTC
TRBJ2-5,TRBD1,TRBV5-1,-,CASSWDRASQETQYF,TGCGCCAGCAGCTGGGACAGGGCAAGCCAAGAGACCCAGTACTTC
TRBJ2-1,-,TRBV5-1,-,CASSFTDSKYNEQFF,TGCGCCAGCAGCTTTACGGACAGTAAGTACAATGAGCAGTTCTTC
TRBJ2-7,-,TRBV3-1/TRBV3-2,-,CATLSGQDTYEQYF,TGTGCCACCCTCTCTGGGCAGGACACCTACGAGCAGTACTTC
TRBJ1-2,TRBD1,TRBV11-2,-,CASSQLGQGALYGYTF,TGTGCCAGCAGCCAACTAGGACAGGGGGCACTCTATGGCTACACCTTC
TRBJ2-2,-,TRBV27,-,CATSLSGQATGELFF,TGTGCCACCTCCCTTTCCGGACAAGCCACCGGGGAGCTGTTTTTT
TRBJ1-5,TRBD1,TRBV27,few,CASRPSTGGNQPQHF,TGTGCCAGCAGACCTTCGACAGGGGGGAATCAGCCCCAGCATTTT
TRBJ2-3,-,TRBV24-1,-,CATSDSPGGGTDTQYF,TGTGCCACCAGTGATTCCCCCGGCGGAGGCACAGATACGCAGTATTTT
TRBJ2-1,TRBD1,TRBV5-1,once,CASSQGTGSEQFF,TGCGCCAGCAGCCAAGGGACAGGGAGTGAGCAGTTCTTC
TRBJ1-2,TRBD1,TRBV29-1,-,CSVEDQKGQARRGYTF,TGCAGCGTTGAAGATCAGAAGGGACAGGCTCGGCGTGGCTACACCTTC
TRBJ1-1,TRBD1,TRBV5-1,-,CASSPGTGNNLNTEAFF,TGCGCCAGCAGCCCTGGGACAGGGAATAACCTGAACACTGAAGCTTTCTTT
TRBJ1-6,-,TRBV2,-,CASGQGITPLHF,TGTGCCAGCGGCCAGGGTATTACACCCCTCCACTTT
TRBJ2-3,TRBD2,TRBV10-1,-,CASSEGGSGGDTQYF,TGCGCCAGCAGTGAAGGTGGGAGCGGGGGAGATACGCAGTATTTT
TRBJ1-4,TRBD1,TRBV9,-,CASSLGQGNEKLFF,TGTGCCAGCAGCTTGGGACAGGGGAATGAAAAACTGTTTTTT
TRBJ2-5,TRBD2,TRBV12-5,-,CASGPSAGKETQYF,TGTGCTAGTGGTCCATCAGCGGGGAAAGAGACCCAGTACTTC
TRBJ2-2,-,TRBV10-3,few,CAISANTGELFF,TGTGCCATCAGTGCAAACACCGGGGAGCTGTTTTTT
TRBJ1-1,-,TRBV11-2,-,CASSLIFGRGNTEAFF,TGTGCCAGCAGCTTAATATTTGGCAGGGGGAACACTGAAGCTTTCTTT
TRBJ1-1,TRBD1,TRBV27,few,CASSTHRGTEAFF,TGTGCCAGCAGTACCCACAGGGGCACTGAAGCTTTCTTT
TRBJ1-2,-,TRBV28,-,CASSFGRPYYGYTF,TGTGCCAGCAGTTTTGGCAGGCCCTACTATGGCTACACCTTC
TRBJ1-1,-,TRBV19,-,CASSMDSRWNTEAFF,TGTGCCAGTAGTATGGACAGTAGATGGAACACTGAAGCTTTCTTT
TRBJ1-6,-,TRBV18,-,CASSLQGRSYNSPLHF,TGTGCCAGCTCACTTCAGGGGCGCTCCTATAATTCACCCCTCCACTTT
TRBJ1-1,-,TRBV20-1,-,CSAFQGPEAFF,TGCAGTGCTTTTCAGGGTCCTGAAGCTTTCTTT
TRBJ2-1,TRBD2,TRBV20-1,-,CSASRSGEYNEQFF,TGCAGTGCTAGTCGAAGCGGGGAGTACAATGAGCAGTTCTTC
TRBJ1-3,-,TRBV19,-,CASTLSGVSGNTIYF,TGTGCCAGTACCCTGAGTGGAGTCTCTGGAAACACCATATATTTT
TRBJ1-2,-,TRBV19,-,CASSVEAYGYTF,TGTGCCAGTAGTGTCGAGGCCTATGGCTACACCTTC
TRBJ2-5,TRBD2,TRBV10-1,-,CASSETSGGLQETQYF,TGCGCCAGCAGTGAGACTAGCGGGGGACTCCAAGAGACCCAGTACTTC
TRBJ2-7,-,TRBV19,once,CATPEQGSYEQYF,TGTGCCACCCCCGAACAGGGAAGCTACGAGCAGTACTTC
TRBJ2-5,-,TRBV3-1/TRBV3-2,-,CASAPRGSETQYF,TGTGCCAGCGCTCCTCGGGGTAGTGAGACCCAGTACTTC
TRBJ1-3,-,TRBV2,once,CASSGGVGNTIYF,TGTGCCAGCAGCGGGGGGGTTGGAAACACCATATATTTT
TRBJ1-2,-,TRBV4-1,-,CASSQVDSAYGYTF,TGCGCCAGCAGCCAAGTTGACAGCGCCTATGGCTACACCTTC
TRBJ2-5,TRBD2,TRBV3-1/TRBV3-2,-,CASSHLWTSGGIKTQYF,TGTGCCAGCAGCCACCTCTGGACTAGCGGGGGGATAAAGACCCAGTACTTC
TRBJ1-5,-,TRBV19,-,CASMEQPGAVQPQHF,TGTGCCAGTATGGAACAACCGGGAGCTGTTCAGCCCCAGCATTTT
TRBJ2-5,-,TRBV5-1,-,CASSLGLGRKGAQETQYF,TGCGCCAGCAGCTTAGGTCTTGGTCGCAAAGGGGCTCAAGAGACCCAGTACTTC
TRBJ2-7,TRBD1,TRBV7-9,-,CASSPPGTGQSYEQYF,TGTGCCAGCAGCCCCCCGGGGACAGGGCAATCCTACGAGCAGTACTTC